Each of the 8 T cell receptor beta chains below was sequenced from the same sample in a study of regulatory T cells in long-lasting Graves disease. Sample time point: persistent/refractory GD, antithyroid drugs over 5 years with positive TRAb. Following extraction of RNA from PBMCs, that RNA was used to make the TCR library. In building TCR beta libraries, iRepertoire HTBI primers were used together with Arm-PCR of CDR3 regions. TCRdb reanalysed the multiplex PCR reads using MiXCR and keeps one entry per CDR3 protein. The sample yields 500,000 to 800,000 distinct CDR3 sequences, approximately 31% seen once. The sequencing used peripheral blood mononuclear cells (PBMCs), collected when the disease was refractory, from a patient treated with antithyroid drugs. Receptors originate from a female donor with Graves disease.

This clonotype was seen a few times. V and J are TRBV7-9 and TRBJ1-1, with D possibly matching TRBD1 (5 bases). The ends were cut back, 1 base at V and 6 bases at J, with 9 bases in the middle. Germline CDR1 SEHNR, CDR2 FQNEAQ (reference sequence). This CDR3 spans 13 amino acids. CDR3 nucleotide sequence: TGTGCCAGCAGCTTAGTGGGGCTCTCTGAAGCTTTCTTT. Its protein product is CASSLVGLSEAFF.

This clonotype was seen a few times. This chain links TRBV7-9 with TRBJ1-2; D not resolved. Trimming shortened V by 1 base and J by 4 bases, and 7 bases separated the two germline ends. The CDR3 length is 13 residues. From germline, CDR1 is SEHNR and CDR2 FQNEAQ (reference sequence). The CDR3 DNA follows: TGTGCCAGCAGCTTAGAACAGAGCTATGGCTACACCTTC. This encodes CASSLEQSYGYTF.

The gene calls are TRBV27 and TRBJ1-2; maybe TRBD1 (5 bases). This CDR3 region has 14 residues. Germline-derived CDR1 and CDR2 are MNHEY and SMNVEV (reference sequence). V was cut by 5 bases and J by 4 bases, with 14 bases left in between. CDR3 nucleotides: TGTGCCAGCAGTCCCGCGACAGAAACCTATGGCTACACCTTC. Encoded protein: CASSPATETYGYTF.

This clonotype turned up a few times. This sequence joins TRBV6-5 and TRBJ2-5; D is uncertain. The germline V gene encodes CDR1 MNHEY and CDR2 SVGAGI. Trimming cost V 3 bases and J 4 bases, with 12 bases left between them. This CDR3 region has 14 residues. The CDR3: CASSYSVTIETQYF. The CDR3 DNA is TGTGCCAGCAGTTATAGTGTCACCATAGAGACCCAGTACTTC.

The chain links TRBV20-1 to TRBJ2-7; D gene unclear. V gave up 4 bases and J gave up 4 bases, with 11 bases separating them. Germline V gene sequence: CDR1 DFQATT, CDR2 SNEGSKA (reference sequence). The CDR3 has 12 amino acids. This CDR3 reads CSATFSGYEQYF. The CDR3 bases are TGCAGTGCTACGTTCTCTGGATACGAGCAGTACTTC.

This clonotype was counted only a few times. The gene calls are TRBV5-1 and TRBJ2-7; D is undetermined. The V gene's germline CDR1 is SGHRS and CDR2 YFSETQ. This CDR3 has 13 amino acids. V was cut by 3 bases and J by 2 bases, with 9 bases left in between. CDR3: CASSSSEAYEQYF. The CDR3 DNA follows: TGCGCCAGCAGCTCCTCAGAGGCCTACGAGCAGTACTTC.

CDR3 sequence: CASSLSWGASGYTF. As DNA, the CDR3 is TGTGCCAGCAGTTTATCGTGGGGGGCGAGCGGCTACACCTTC. V and J are TRBV12-3 or TRBV12-4 and TRBJ1-2, with D tentatively TRBD1 (6 bases). Trimming took 2 bases from V and 8 from J, leaving 15 bases between them. This CDR3 is 14 amino acids long.

The gene calls are TRBV7-2 and TRBJ1-2; TRBD1 agrees at 10 bases. The ends lost 3 bases at V and 6 bases at J; junction bases unmatched: 7. Looked up from germline, CDR1 is SGHTA and CDR2 is FQGNSA. The CDR3 sequence is 15 residues long. The CDR3 region is CASSFGTGAANGYTF. The CDR3 bases are TGTGCCAGCAGCTTTGGGACAGGGGCGGCGAATGGCTACACCTTC. The full variable domain, in which reference TRBV7-2 and TRBJ1-2 provide the parts outside the CDR3, is GAGVSQSPSNKVTEKGKDVELRCDPISGHTALYWYRQSLGQGLEFLIYFQGNSAPDKSGLPSDRFSAERTGGSVSTLTIQRTQQEDSAVYLCASSFGTGAANGYTFGSGTRLTVV.